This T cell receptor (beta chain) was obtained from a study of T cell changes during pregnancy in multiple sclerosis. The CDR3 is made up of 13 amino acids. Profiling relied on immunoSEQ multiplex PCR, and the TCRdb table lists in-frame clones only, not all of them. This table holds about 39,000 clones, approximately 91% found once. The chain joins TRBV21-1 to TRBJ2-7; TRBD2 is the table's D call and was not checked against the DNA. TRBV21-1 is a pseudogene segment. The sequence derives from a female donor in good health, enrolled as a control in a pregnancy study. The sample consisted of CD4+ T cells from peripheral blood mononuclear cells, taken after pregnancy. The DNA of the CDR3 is TGTGCCAGCAGTGAGTCCCAAGACTACGAGCAGTACTTC. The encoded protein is CASSESQDYEQYF.